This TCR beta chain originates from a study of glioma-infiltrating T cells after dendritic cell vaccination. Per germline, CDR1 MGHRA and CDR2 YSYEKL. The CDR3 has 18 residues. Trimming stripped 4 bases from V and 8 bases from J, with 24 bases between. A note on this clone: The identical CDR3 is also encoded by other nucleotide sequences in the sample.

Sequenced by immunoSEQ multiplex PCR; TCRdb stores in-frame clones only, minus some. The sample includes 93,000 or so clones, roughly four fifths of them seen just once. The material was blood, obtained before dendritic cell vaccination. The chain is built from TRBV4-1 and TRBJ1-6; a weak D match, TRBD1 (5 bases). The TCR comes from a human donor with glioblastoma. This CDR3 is CASSLPSGDPPGYSPLHF. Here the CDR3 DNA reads TGCGCCAGCAGCCTCCCCTCGGGGGACCCACCCGGATATTCACCCCTCCACTTT.